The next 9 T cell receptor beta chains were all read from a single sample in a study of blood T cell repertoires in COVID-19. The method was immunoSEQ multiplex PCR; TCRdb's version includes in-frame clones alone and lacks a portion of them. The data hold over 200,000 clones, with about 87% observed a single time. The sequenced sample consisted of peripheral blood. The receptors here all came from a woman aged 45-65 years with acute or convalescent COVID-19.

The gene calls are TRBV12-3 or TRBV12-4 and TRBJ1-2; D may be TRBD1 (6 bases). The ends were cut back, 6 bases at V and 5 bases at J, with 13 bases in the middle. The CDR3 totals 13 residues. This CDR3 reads CASRAGTPYGYTF. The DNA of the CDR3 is TGTGCCAGCAGGGCCGGGACACCTTATGGCTACACCTTC.

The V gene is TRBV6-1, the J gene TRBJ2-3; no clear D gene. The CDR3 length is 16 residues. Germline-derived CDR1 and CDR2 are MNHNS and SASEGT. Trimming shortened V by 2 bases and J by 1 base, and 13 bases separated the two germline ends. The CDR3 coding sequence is TGTGCCAGCAGTGAAACGAGGCTAGACGGCACAGATACGCAGTATTTT. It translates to CASSETRLDGTDTQYF.

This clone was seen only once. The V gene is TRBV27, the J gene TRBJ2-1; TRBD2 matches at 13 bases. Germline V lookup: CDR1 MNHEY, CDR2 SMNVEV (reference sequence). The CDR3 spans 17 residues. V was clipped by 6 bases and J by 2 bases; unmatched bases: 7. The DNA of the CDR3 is TGTGCCAGCAGACTAGCGGGAGGGTCTCTCACCTACAATGAGCAGTTCTTC. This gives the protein CASRLAGGSLTYNEQFF.

The CDR3 DNA reads TGTGCCAGTAGTCCGAACTCTCCCCTCGGGCAGTTCTTC. Translated, it gives CASSPNSPLGQFF. This chain connects TRBV19 to TRBJ2-1; no firm D call. The germline V and J ends were trimmed by 5 bases and 12 bases, with 17 bases remaining between them. CDR3 length: 13 amino acids. The germline gives CDR1 LNHDA, CDR2 SQIVND (reference sequence).

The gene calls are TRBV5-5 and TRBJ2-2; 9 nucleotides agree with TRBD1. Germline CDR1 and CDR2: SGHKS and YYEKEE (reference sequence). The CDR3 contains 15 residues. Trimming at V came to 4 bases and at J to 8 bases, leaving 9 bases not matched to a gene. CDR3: CASSPADRGMGELFF. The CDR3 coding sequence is TGTGCCAGCAGCCCCGCCGACAGGGGGATGGGGGAGCTGTTTTTT.

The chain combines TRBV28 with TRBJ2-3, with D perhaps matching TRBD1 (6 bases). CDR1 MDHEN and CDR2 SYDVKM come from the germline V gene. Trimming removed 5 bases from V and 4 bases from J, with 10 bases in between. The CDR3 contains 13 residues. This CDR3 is CASSVTGSDTQYF. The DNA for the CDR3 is TGTGCCAGCAGTGTAACAGGGTCAGATACGCAGTATTTT.

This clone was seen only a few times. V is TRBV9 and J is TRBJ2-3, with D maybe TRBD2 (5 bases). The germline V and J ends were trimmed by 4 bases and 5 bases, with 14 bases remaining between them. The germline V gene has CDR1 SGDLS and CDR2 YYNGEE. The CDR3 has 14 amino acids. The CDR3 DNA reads TGTGCCAGCAGCTTGAGCGGTAGGGAAGATACGCAGTATTTT. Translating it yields CASSLSGREDTQYF. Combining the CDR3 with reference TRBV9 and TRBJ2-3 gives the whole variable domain DSGVTQTPKHLITATGQRVTLRCSPRSGDLSVYWYQQSLDQGLQFLIQYYNGEERAKGNILERFSAQQFPDLHSELNLSSLELGDSALYFCASSLSGREDTQYFGPGTRLTVL.

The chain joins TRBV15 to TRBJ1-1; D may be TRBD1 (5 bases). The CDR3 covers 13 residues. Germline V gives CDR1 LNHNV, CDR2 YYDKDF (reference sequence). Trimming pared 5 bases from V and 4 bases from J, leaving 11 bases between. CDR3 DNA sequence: TGTGCCACCAGCCGGGCGGGGGGCACTGAAGCTTTCTTT. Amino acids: CATSRAGGTEAFF.

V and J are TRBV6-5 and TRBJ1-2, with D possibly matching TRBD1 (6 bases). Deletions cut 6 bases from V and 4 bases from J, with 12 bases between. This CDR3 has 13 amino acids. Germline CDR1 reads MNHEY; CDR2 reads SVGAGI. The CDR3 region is CASSQGPFYGYTF. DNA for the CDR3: TGTGCCAGCAGCCAGGGGCCTTTCTATGGCTACACCTTC.